The 30 T cell receptor beta chains below come from one sample, sequenced in a study of post-analysis software for immune sequencing data. These receptors have no identified antigens. Prepared libraries of TCR beta cDNA carried unique molecular identifiers. TCRdb ran MiXCR on the PCR reads and lists one entry per CDR3 protein. Altogether about 760,000 distinct CDR3 sequences are present, 30% being singletons, with the ten largest covering around 0.56%. General study findings and limits: Patients used five TRBV segments, including TRBV5-6, TRBV5-1 and TRBV20-1, more often than controls.

Sequencing used blood. Receptor source: a girl between 10 and 17 years old with multiple sclerosis.

The chain links TRBV2 to TRBJ2-5, with 11 bases that match TRBD2. Unmatched junction bases numbered 7, after V lost 7 bases and J lost 0 bases. The germline gives CDR1 SNHLY, CDR2 FYNNEI. The CDR3 contains 16 residues. In nucleotides, the CDR3 is TGTGCCAGCAAAGAGACTAGCGGGGCGTACCAAGAGACCCAGTACTTC. Translating it yields CASKETSGAYQETQYF.

This clonotype has a count of ten or more. The chain combines TRBV9 with TRBJ2-3, with TRBD1 identical over 7 bases. Germline V CDR1 and CDR2: SGDLS, YYNGEE. With 6 bases clipped from V and 0 bases from J, the junction kept 4 bases outside the gene matches. The CDR3 length is 14 residues. CDR3 sequence: CASTRDSSTDTQYF. CDR3 bases: TGTGCCAGCACCCGGGACAGTAGCACAGATACGCAGTATTTT.

This clonotype was seen more than once but under ten times. The V gene is TRBV20-1, the J gene TRBJ1-6; 10 nucleotides align to TRBD1. The length of the CDR3 is 17 residues. With 1 base clipped from V and 7 bases from J, the junction kept 10 bases outside the gene matches. Germline loops: CDR1 DFQATT, CDR2 SNEGSKA (reference sequence). In DNA, the CDR3 is TGCAGTGCTAGAGGCGATAAGACAGGGGGCTTCAATTCACCCCTCCACTTT. Translation: CSARGDKTGGFNSPLHF.

The rearrangement links TRBV7-9 to TRBJ2-1; no clear D gene. CDR1 and CDR2 from the germline V gene are SEHNR and FQNEAQ (reference sequence). The CDR3 spans 14 residues. Between the trimmed V and J ends, which lost 1 base and 8 bases, there was a span of 12 bases. The CDR3 DNA is TGTGCCAGCAGCTTAGTGGTACCACCCCATGAGCAGTTCTTC. Translated: CASSLVVPPHEQFF.

The rearrangement uses TRBV25-1 and TRBJ1-6; D call uncertain. The CDR3 length is 13 residues. The V end was cut by 7 bases, the J end by 8 bases, with 12 bases between. Germline CDR1 and CDR2: MGHDK and SYGVNS. The CDR3 DNA follows: TGTGCCAGCAAGATAACGGTATATTCACCCCTCCACTTT. Protein product: CASKITVYSPLHF.

This clonotype has only a few counts. The V and J genes are TRBV20-1 and TRBJ1-2, with 7 positions matching TRBD1. Germline V gene lookup returns CDR1 DFQATT and CDR2 SNEGSKA (reference sequence). The ends lost 5 bases at V and 4 bases at J; junction bases unmatched: 10. CDR3 length equals 14 residues. The CDR3 sequence is CSAHASDRSYGYTF. The CDR3, as DNA: TGCAGTGCTCACGCATCGGACAGGTCCTATGGCTACACCTTC.

This rearrangement joins TRBV11-2 to TRBJ1-5; D is unclear. V was trimmed by 0 bases and J by 6 bases, leaving 9 bases between them. This CDR3 is 14 amino acids long. Germline values: CDR1 SGHAT, CDR2 FQNNGV. This chain's CDR3 is CASSLDRGVQPQHF. Written as DNA, the CDR3 is TGTGCCAGCAGCTTAGATCGGGGAGTTCAGCCCCAGCATTTT.

The chain joins TRBV24-1 to TRBJ1-4, with D possibly TRBD1 on 6 matching bases. V shed 3 bases and J shed 5 bases, with 18 bases lying between them. There are 17 residues in the CDR3. CDR1 is KGHDR, CDR2 SFDVKD, per germline. The CDR3 bases are TGTGCCACCAGTGATCGGGGTCTGGGACAAGGAAATGAAAAACTGTTTTTT. It codes for CATSDRGLGQGNEKLFF.

The V call is TRBV20-1, the J call TRBJ1-2; D unresolved. Germline V gene data show CDR1 as DFQATT and CDR2 as SNEGSKA (reference sequence). The ends were cut back, 5 bases at V and 0 bases at J, with 10 bases in the middle. The CDR3 has 13 residues. The CDR3 DNA reads as TGCAGTGCTCGGGCGCGGACTAACTATGGCTACACCTTC. This sequence encodes CSARARTNYGYTF.

In this sample, this clonotype turned up once. The chain uses TRBV15 and TRBJ2-7; 14 bases line up with TRBD2. Trimming took 4 bases from V and 8 from J; bases not matched to a gene: 7. The germline V gene encodes CDR1 LNHNV and CDR2 YYDKDF (reference sequence). The length of the CDR3 is 15 residues. CDR3 sequence: CATSTRGLAGVQQYF. The CDR3 coding sequence is TGTGCCACCAGCACCCGGGGACTAGCGGGAGTACAGCAGTACTTC. The full variable domain, with the rest looked up from reference TRBV15 and TRBJ2-7, is DAMVIQNPRYQVTQFGKPVTLSCSQTLNHNVMYWYQQKSSQAPKLLFHYYDKDFNNEADTPDNFQSRRPNTSFCFLDIRSPGLGDTAMYLCATSTRGLAGVQQYFGPGTRLTVT.

On this clonotype: At one end the junction does not follow the germline gene, possibly because of a read error. This chain links TRBV7-8 with TRBJ2-1; D not certain. Germline assignment: CDR1 SGHVS and CDR2 FQNEAQ. The CDR3 contains 17 residues. The chain's CDR3 is CASSSSQGSLSYNERFF. In nucleotides, the CDR3 is TGTGCCAGCAGCTCCTCGCAAGGCAGTCTCTCCTACAATGAGCGGTTCTTC.

The gene calls are TRBV7-9 and TRBJ1-1, with D possibly being TRBD1 (6 bases). Germline assignment: CDR1 SEHNR and CDR2 FQNEAQ (reference sequence). There are 14 residues in the CDR3. The germline V and J ends were trimmed by 3 bases and 9 bases, with 17 bases remaining between them. In nucleotides, the CDR3 is TGTGCCAGCAGCTTTTACAGGGATGGTTTAAAAGCTTTCTTT. Translated, it gives CASSFYRDGLKAFF.

This clonotype was observed a handful of times. This sequence joins TRBV9 and TRBJ2-4; perhaps TRBD2 as D (5 bases). The CDR3 is made up of 20 amino acids. Trimming removed 4 bases at V and 0 bases at J, with 26 bases between. The germline CDR1 and CDR2 sequences are SGDLS and YYNGEE. CDR3 sequence reads: CASSPRSGYRAGEAKNIQYF. DNA for the CDR3: TGTGCCAGCAGCCCACGTTCGGGGTATAGGGCGGGCGAAGCCAAAAACATTCAGTACTTC.

For the CDR3, the DNA is TGCAGTGCTAGAAATAGCGGGAGGCCTCCCACAGATACGCAGTATTTT. Translation gives CSARNSGRPPTDTQYF. The J gene is TRBJ2-3, the V gene TRBV20-1; 10 nucleotides match TRBD2. CDR1 and CDR2 (germline): DFQATT, SNEGSKA (reference sequence). V dropped 2 bases and J dropped 2; count of bases not matched to a gene: 7. The CDR3 is 16 amino acids.

The table lists this clonotype with a few counts. The chain has TRBV12-3 or TRBV12-4 and TRBJ2-1; 8 bases align to TRBD2. The J segment lost 8 bases and the V segment lost 3 bases, leaving 12 bases of the junction unmatched. This CDR3 has 16 amino acids. CDR3 coding DNA: TGTGCCAGCAGTTTTTTGGCGGGAGGCTTTCGAGATGAGCAGTTCTTC. Translation: CASSFLAGGFRDEQFF.

The DNA for the CDR3 is TGCAGTGCTAGAGAAATTACGGACTTCACAGATACGCAGTATTTT. It yields the protein CSAREITDFTDTQYF. The V gene is TRBV20-1, the J gene TRBJ2-3, with D possibly being TRBD2 (5 bases). Germline CDR1 is DFQATT and CDR2 is SNEGSKA (reference sequence). This CDR3 spans 15 amino acids. V gave up 0 bases and J gave up 2 bases, with 12 bases separating them.

This clonotype was counted only a few times. The CDR3 reads CASSLAAGGKYNEQFF. The CDR3 region has the DNA TGTGCCAGCAGCTTAGCTGCAGGGGGGAAATACAATGAGCAGTTCTTC. The chain joins TRBV7-2 to TRBJ2-1; TRBD1 might be the D (7 bases). V lost 0 bases and J lost 4, with 13 bases in between. This CDR3 comprises 16 residues. Germline V gives CDR1 SGHTA, CDR2 FQGNSA.

J is TRBJ1-6 and V is TRBV28, with D perhaps TRBD1 (6 bases). The V and J ends lost 8 bases and 10 bases respectively, with 15 bases between them. This CDR3 contains 13 residues. Germline V CDR1 and CDR2: MDHEN, SYDVKM. The CDR3 DNA is TGTGCCAGCGCTGAAAGGGGGTACTCACCCCTCCACTTT. It translates to CASAERGYSPLHF.

This clonotype was detected only a few times. This chain joins TRBV5-1 and TRBJ2-7, with D possibly being TRBD1 (6 bases). Trimming took 4 bases from V and 2 from J, leaving 16 bases between them. CDR3 length: 15 amino acids. The germline V gene encodes CDR1 SGHRS and CDR2 YFSETQ. CDR3 nucleotides: TGCGCCAGCAGCCGAACAGGGTATCGCCCCTACGAGCAGTACTTC. It encodes CASSRTGYRPYEQYF.

This clonotype was detected ten times or more. The chain combines TRBV5-1 with TRBJ1-2; D may be TRBD1 (5 bases). The CDR3 consists of 14 residues. Per germline, CDR1 SGHRS and CDR2 YFSETQ. The V and J ends lost 4 bases and 4 bases respectively, with 14 bases between them. The CDR3 DNA is TGCGCCAGCAGCCCCGGGACTTCCCTCTATGGCTACACCTTC. Translation: CASSPGTSLYGYTF.

The chain couples TRBV28 to TRBJ2-5, with D unresolved. The CDR3 covers 16 residues. V was trimmed by 5 bases and J by 4 bases, leaving 20 bases between them. Germline CDR1 reads MDHEN; CDR2 reads SYDVKM. In DNA form, the CDR3 reads TGTGCCAGCAGTGACGGACGCGAGGCGTCGAGAGAGACCCAGTACTTC. Translating it yields CASSDGREASRETQYF.

The chain is built from TRBV27 and TRBJ1-1; D possibly corresponds to TRBD1 (5 bases). V lost 5 bases, J lost 4 bases, and 11 bases lay in between. CDR3 length: 13 amino acids. Germline V gene lookup returns CDR1 MNHEY and CDR2 SMNVEV (reference sequence). The CDR3 here is CASSVQGFTEAFF. CDR3 bases: TGTGCCAGCAGTGTGCAGGGATTCACTGAAGCTTTCTTT.

The V and J genes are TRBV28 and TRBJ1-5; D remains unclear. CDR1 and CDR2 from the germline V gene are MDHEN and SYDVKM. This CDR3 has 15 residues. The germline V and J ends were trimmed by 8 bases and 5 bases, with 19 bases remaining between them. CDR3 residues: CASRDSESEYQPQHF. The CDR3 DNA reads TGTGCCAGCCGAGATTCCGAGTCGGAATATCAGCCCCAGCATTTT.

The V gene is TRBV12-3 or TRBV12-4, the J gene TRBJ2-4; D call uncertain. The CDR3 extends over 14 amino acids. V was pared by 8 bases and J by 0 bases, with 11 bases between. CDR3 residues: CASHSGRAKNIQYF. As DNA, the CDR3 is TGTGCCAGCCACTCGGGCAGAGCCAAAAACATTCAGTACTTC.

This clonotype was counted between two and nine times. The chain recombines TRBV10-3 with TRBJ2-1, with 9 positions matching TRBD1. This CDR3 contains 16 residues. Germline CDR1 reads ENHRY; CDR2 reads SYGVKD. Trimming took 4 bases from V and 9 from J; bases not matched to a gene: 13. This chain's CDR3 is CAISVSRDRAGGEQFF. CDR3 bases: TGTGCCATCAGTGTTAGTCGGGACAGGGCTGGAGGTGAGCAGTTCTTC.

Only a few counts were recorded for this clonotype. V and J are TRBV18 and TRBJ2-7, with 9 bases lining up with TRBD1. J lost 0 bases, V lost 3 bases, and 6 bases had no gene match. The CDR3 spans 16 residues. CDR1 and CDR2 (germline): KGHSH, LQKENI. The CDR3 spells CASSPRGQGGSYEQYF. CDR3 in DNA: TGTGCCAGCTCACCCCGGGGACAGGGTGGCTCCTACGAGCAGTACTTC.

The chain joins TRBV7-2 to TRBJ2-1; 9 bases match TRBD2. CDR1 is SGHTA, CDR2 FQGNSA, per germline. CDR3 length: 16 residues. V lost 1 base, J lost 7 bases, and 8 bases stayed unmatched. The CDR3 DNA is TGTGCCAGCAGCTTAGGGGCGGGAGGGGTTGAGAATGAGCAGTTCTTC. It is translated as CASSLGAGGVENEQFF.

The chain couples TRBV12-3 or TRBV12-4 to TRBJ1-5, with D perhaps TRBD1 (5 bases). Trimming took off 7 bases at V and 6 bases at J, with 13 bases between the two ends. The CDR3 contains 13 residues. CDR3: CASNLKGSQPQHF. The CDR3 DNA reads TGTGCCAGCAATCTCAAGGGGTCTCAGCCCCAGCATTTT.

This clonotype has more than one count but fewer than ten. This chain uses TRBV4-1 with TRBJ2-7; no definite D call. The germline V and J ends were trimmed by 0 bases and 4 bases, with 7 bases remaining between them. From germline, CDR1 is MGHRA and CDR2 YSYEKL. The CDR3 totals 13 residues. The CDR3 bases are TGCGCCAGCAGCCAAGAGCAGATATACGAGCAGTACTTC. Encoded protein: CASSQEQIYEQYF.

V usage is TRBV7-9 and J usage is TRBJ2-1; TRBD2 agrees at 9 bases. This CDR3 is built from 17 residues. Per the germline V gene, CDR1 is SEHNR and CDR2 is FQNEAQ (reference sequence). Losses at the gene ends were 0 bases for V and 1 base for J; bases not matched to a gene: 4. The CDR3 loop reads CASSLATSGLSYNEQFF. The CDR3 DNA reads TGTGCCAGCAGCTTAGCGACTAGCGGATTATCCTACAATGAGCAGTTCTTC.